Each of the 9 T cell receptor beta chains below was sequenced from the same sample in a study of response to subunit inactivated influenza vaccine. TCRdb reprocessed the RT-PCR reads with MiXCR, giving one entry per CDR3 protein. Among roughly 620,000 distinct CDR3 sequences, around 10% were seen once, and the ten largest hold approximately 10%. These data were also filed under a second study, of T cells expressing NK-cell markers. From that paper: UMIs were included in TCR beta cDNA generated by 5'RACE template switching.

Sequenced material: PBMCs from blood, taken on the day of vaccination. The receptors were sampled from a man aged 50 or older who received an inactivated influenza vaccine.

The chain joins TRBV4-2 to TRBJ2-1; 7 nucleotides align to TRBD2. V was clipped by 4 bases and J by 4 bases; unmatched bases: 16. This CDR3 is built from 18 residues. Germline CDR1 is LGHNA and CDR2 is YNFKEQ. CDR3 sequence: CASSPQPPASGTYNEQFF. The CDR3 coding sequence is TGTGCCAGCAGCCCCCAACCCCCGGCTAGCGGAACATACAATGAGCAGTTCTTC.

This clonotype was detected a few times. The DNA of the CDR3 is TGCAGCGCCCAGGACAGCACGGAGACCCAGTACTTC. The encoded protein is CSAQDSTETQYF. This chain joins TRBV29-1 and TRBJ2-5; maybe TRBD1 (6 bases). Trimming removed 7 bases at V and 5 bases at J, with 14 bases between. Germline lookup yields CDR1 SQVTM and CDR2 ANQGSEA. The CDR3 is 12 residues long. Full variable domain (missing parts from reference TRBV29-1 and TRBJ2-5): SAVISQKPSRDICQRGTSLTIQCQVDSQVTMMFWYRQQPGQSLTLIATANQGSEATYESGFVIDKFPISRPNLTFSTLTVSNMSPEDSSIYLCSAQDSTETQYFGPGTRLLVL.

A few counts support this clonotype. This chain joins TRBV4-2 and TRBJ2-7, with TRBD1 matching 8 bases. This CDR3 comprises 15 residues. Germline V gene data show CDR1 as LGHNA and CDR2 as YNFKEQ. The V gene end was trimmed by 0 bases and the J gene end by 4 bases; junction bases not matched to a gene: 5. The CDR3 nucleotides read TGTGCCAGCAGCCAAGACAGGGGGCGCGTTTACGAGCAGTACTTC. Translating gives CASSQDRGRVYEQYF.

The J gene is TRBJ1-3, the V gene TRBV18, with D hard to call. V shed 0 bases and J shed 0 bases, with 9 bases lying between them. The germline gives CDR1 KGHSH, CDR2 LQKENI. The CDR3 sequence is 16 residues long. The CDR3 spells CASSPPRGNSGNTIYF. The CDR3 DNA sequence: TGTGCCAGCTCACCACCAAGAGGTAACTCTGGAAACACCATATATTTT. Supplemented by reference TRBV18 and TRBJ1-3, the full variable domain reads NAGVMQNPRHLVRRRGQEARLRCSPMKGHSHVYWYRQLPEEGLKFMVYLQKENIIDESGMPKERFSAEFPKEGPSILRIQQVVRGDSAAYFCASSPPRGNSGNTIYFGEGSWLTVV.

V gene TRBV12-3 or TRBV12-4 combines with J gene TRBJ1-1, with a possible D match to TRBD1 (6 bases). The length of the CDR3 is 20 residues. Trimming shortened V by 3 bases and J by 3 bases, and 29 bases separated the two germline ends. The CDR3 sequence is CASSFGDWGRTLVEDTEAFF. The DNA of the CDR3 is TGTGCCAGCAGTTTCGGGGATTGGGGGCGGACCTTAGTGGAGGACACTGAAGCTTTCTTT.

This clonotype was detected only once. The chain is built from TRBV6-1 and TRBJ2-5, with D possibly TRBD2 on 5 matching bases. The germline V gene encodes CDR1 MNHNS and CDR2 SASEGT. Trimming stripped 6 bases from V and 2 bases from J, with 10 bases between. This CDR3 contains 13 residues. The CDR3 region has the DNA TGTGCCAGCAGAAGGACTCAACAAGAGACCCAGTACTTC. Translating gives CASRRTQQETQYF.

This clonotype has only a few counts. V and J are TRBV7-9 and TRBJ1-2; no reliable D call. The length of the CDR3 is 11 residues. Per germline, CDR1 SEHNR and CDR2 FQNEAQ (reference sequence). The ends were cut back, 5 bases at V and 8 bases at J, with 9 bases in the middle. The chain's CDR3 is CASSNNIGYTF. CDR3 in DNA: TGTGCCAGCAGCAATAACATCGGCTACACCTTC.

This clonotype was recorded a few times. The gene calls are TRBV27 and TRBJ2-5; the D is unclear. The CDR3 is made up of 14 amino acids. Germline loops: CDR1 MNHEY, CDR2 SMNVEV (reference sequence). The V and J ends lost 1 base and 7 bases respectively, with 13 bases between them. The CDR3 here is CASSLLGGVGTQYF. The CDR3, as DNA: TGTGCCAGCAGTTTATTGGGTGGGGTCGGGACCCAGTACTTC.

V usage is TRBV20-1 and J usage is TRBJ2-1; 12 nucleotides align to TRBD2. The trim removed 4 bases at V and 3 bases at J, leaving 4 bases unmatched. CDR1 is DFQATT and CDR2 is SNEGSKA in the germline V gene (reference sequence). This CDR3 region has 15 residues. The CDR3 sequence is CSATGLAGIYNEQFF. The CDR3 bases are TGCAGTGCTACAGGACTAGCGGGGATCTACAATGAGCAGTTCTTC.